A selection of T cell receptor beta chains follows, all from one sample in a study of spatial heterogeneity in lung cancer. One entry per CDR3 protein, called by TCRdb with MiXCR from the 5' RACE reads. Of about 14,000 distinct CDR3 sequences in the sample, around a tenth were seen once. The sample consisted of PBMCs, taken at surgery. These receptors came from a male donor with early-stage non-small cell lung cancer. The conserved cysteine and the conserved F or W are not part of the CDR3 here. The size field is filled for only some rows; it gives once, few, many or a size class.

J gene,CDR3 length,V gene,clone size,CDR3 protein
TRBJ2-7,13,TRBV27,many,ASKPSRDSYYEQY
TRBJ2-1,15,TRBV20-1,many,SARTGGGGVSYNEQF
TRBJ2-3,12,TRBV6-6,many,ASHKGRESDTQY
TRBJ2-7,11,TRBV14,many,ASSHPLKYEQY
TRBJ2-7,12,TRBV2,many,ASSSQGYTYEQY
TRBJ2-5,13,TRBV5-4,-,ASSPGTGGEETQY
TRBJ2-7,14,TRBV7-2,many,ASSSLSGLALYEQY
TRBJ2-1,13,TRBV24-1,many,ATSDYGTSGGEQF
TRBJ2-2,9,TRBV27,-,ANVWTGELF
TRBJ1-2,13,TRBV6-5,once,ASSYEQGPNYGYT
TRBJ2-7,12,TRBV5-1,many,ASSGGQGSSEQY
TRBJ2-7,11,TRBV11-2,-,ASSQRESGEQY
TRBJ2-7,12,TRBV7-9,many,ASSPRGLSYEQY
TRBJ1-4,14,TRBV6-1,many,ASRGYRDSTNEKLF
TRBJ1-4,12,TRBV12-3/TRBV12-4,many,ASSLRGGGEKLF
TRBJ2-4,11,TRBV20-1,few,SAPVWVENIQY